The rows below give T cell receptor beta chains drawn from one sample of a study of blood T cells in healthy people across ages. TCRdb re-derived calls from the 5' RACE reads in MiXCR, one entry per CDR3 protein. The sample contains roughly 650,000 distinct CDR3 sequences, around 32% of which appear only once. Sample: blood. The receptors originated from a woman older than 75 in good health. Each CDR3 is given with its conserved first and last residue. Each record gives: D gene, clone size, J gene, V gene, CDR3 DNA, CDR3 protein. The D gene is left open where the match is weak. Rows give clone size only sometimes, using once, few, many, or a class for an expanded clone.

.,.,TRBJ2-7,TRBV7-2,TGTGCCAGCAGCGAACGGACAGCCTACGAGCAGTACTTC,CASSERTAYEQYF
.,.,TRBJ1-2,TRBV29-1,TGCAGCGTTTTAACAACCCGCTATGGCTACACCTTC,CSVLTTRYGYTF
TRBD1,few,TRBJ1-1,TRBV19,TGTGCCAGTACTAAGTGGGACAGGGGTTTGAACACTGAAGCTTTCTTT,CASTKWDRGLNTEAFF
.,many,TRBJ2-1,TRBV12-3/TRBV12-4,TGTGCCAGCAGTTTAGGCCCCATGGGGATCAATGAGCAGTTCTTC,CASSLGPMGINEQFF
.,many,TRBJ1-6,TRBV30,TGTGCCGGAGGTCGACGAGATAATTCACCCCTCCACTTT,CAGGRRDNSPLHF
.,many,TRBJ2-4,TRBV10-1,TGCGCCAGCATGGCAGGCAATTGCCTAGCCAAAAACATTCAGTACTTC,CASMAGNCLAKNIQYF
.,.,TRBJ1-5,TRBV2,TGTGCCAGCAGTGAAACCTCAGGGGCTTATCAGCCCCAGCATTTT,CASSETSGAYQPQHF
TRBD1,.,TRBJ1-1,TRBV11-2,TGTGCCAGCAGCCCGAACAGGGGCGTAAACACTGAAGCTTTCTTT,CASSPNRGVNTEAFF
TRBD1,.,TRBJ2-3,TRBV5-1,TGCGCCAGCAGCTTAGGACAGGAGGTCACAGATACGCAGTATTTT,CASSLGQEVTDTQYF
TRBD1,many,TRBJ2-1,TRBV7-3,TGTGCCAGCAGCCTGGGGACAGGGTGGGGCAATGAGCAGTTCTTC,CASSLGTGWGNEQFF
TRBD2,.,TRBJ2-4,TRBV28,TGTGCCAGCAGTTTGGCGGGCGGGGGGAGCATTCAGTACTTC,CASSLAGGGSIQYF
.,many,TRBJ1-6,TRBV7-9,TGTGCCAGCAGGGAAGGGGAATCACCCCTCCACTTT,CASREGESPLHF
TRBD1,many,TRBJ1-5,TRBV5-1,TGCGCCAGCAGCGCAGGGGGCTCTTTCAATCAGCCCCAGCATTTT,CASSAGGSFNQPQHF
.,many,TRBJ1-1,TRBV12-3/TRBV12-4,TGTGCCAGCACACCGTCCGGCTCCAACACTGAAGCTTTCTTT,CASTPSGSNTEAFF
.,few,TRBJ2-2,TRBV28,TGTGCCAGCACCACCGGTGGGGGGTCCGGGGAGCTGTTTTTT,CASTTGGGSGELFF
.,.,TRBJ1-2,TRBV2,TGTGCCAGCAGTGAGTCGGGGGTCGACTATGGCTACACCTTC,CASSESGVDYGYTF
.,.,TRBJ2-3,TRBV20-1,TGCAGTGCGCCCTGGGACGCAGCTTCGGGTACGCAGTATTTT,CSAPWDAASGTQYF
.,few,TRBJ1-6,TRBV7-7,TGTGCCAGCAGCTTCAAGGAGTTCGGTTCACCCCTCCACTTT,CASSFKEFGSPLHF
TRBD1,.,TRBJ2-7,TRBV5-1,TGCGCCAGCTGCCGGGATGGGACAGGGGGCTCCGAGCAGTACTTC,CASCRDGTGGSEQYF
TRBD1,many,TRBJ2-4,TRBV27,TGTGCCACCCGGGTAGGGACAGGGCAACGCATTCAGTACTTC,CATRVGTGQRIQYF
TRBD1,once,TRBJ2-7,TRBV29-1,TGCAGCGTGGGGACAGGGACCTACGAGCAGTACTTC,CSVGTGTYEQYF
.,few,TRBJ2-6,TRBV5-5,TGTGCCAGCGGTACCCCGCTGACTTTC,CASGTPLTF
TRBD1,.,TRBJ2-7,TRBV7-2,TGTGCCAGCAGCGGAGGGACAGGGGCTATCAATGATCAGTACTTC,CASSGGTGAINDQYF
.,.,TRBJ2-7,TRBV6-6,TGTGCCAGCATGGATGACGAGCAGTACTTC,CASMDDEQYF
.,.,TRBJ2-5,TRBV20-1,TGCAGTGCCCGAGGGAGGACAAACCAAGAGACCCAGTACTTC,CSARGRTNQETQYF
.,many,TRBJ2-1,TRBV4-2,TGTGCCAGCAGCCAAGATCGGGCGGCCTACAATGAGCAGTTCTTC,CASSQDRAAYNEQFF
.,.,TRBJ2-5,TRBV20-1,TGCAGTGCTAGTTGGCTAAAAGAGACCCAGTACTTC,CSASWLKETQYF
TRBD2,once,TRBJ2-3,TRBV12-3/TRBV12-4,TGTGCCAGCACCATATCTAGCGGGGTGAGCACAGATGTGCAGTATTTT,CASTISSGVSTDVQYF
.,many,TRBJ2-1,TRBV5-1,TGCGCCAGCAGGACCAGCCGCAGCTACAATGAGCAGTTCTTC,CASRTSRSYNEQFF
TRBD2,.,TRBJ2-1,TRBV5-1,TGCGCCAGCAGCTTGCTAGCGGACCGGGACTACAATGAGCAGTTCTTC,CASSLLADRDYNEQFF
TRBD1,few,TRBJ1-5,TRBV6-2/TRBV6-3,TGTGCCAGCAGTTATTTCGGGACAGGGGGTCTCAGAAGCAATCAGCCCCAGCATTTT,CASSYFGTGGLRSNQPQHF
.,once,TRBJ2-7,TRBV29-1,TGCAGCGTTGGAGCAGGAAAACTCTACGAGCAGTACTTC,CSVGAGKLYEQYF
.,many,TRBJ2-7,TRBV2,TGTGCCAGCAGTGAATCAGTCAGGGGCCAGCAGTACTTC,CASSESVRGQQYF
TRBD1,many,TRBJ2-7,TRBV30,TGTGCCTGGGCTAAGACAGGGCGAGGCGAGCAGTACTTC,CAWAKTGRGEQYF
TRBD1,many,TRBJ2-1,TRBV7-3,TGTGCCAGCAGCTTAAGGGTCGGGGGACAGGGCTCCCTCAATGAGCAGTTCTTC,CASSLRVGGQGSLNEQFF